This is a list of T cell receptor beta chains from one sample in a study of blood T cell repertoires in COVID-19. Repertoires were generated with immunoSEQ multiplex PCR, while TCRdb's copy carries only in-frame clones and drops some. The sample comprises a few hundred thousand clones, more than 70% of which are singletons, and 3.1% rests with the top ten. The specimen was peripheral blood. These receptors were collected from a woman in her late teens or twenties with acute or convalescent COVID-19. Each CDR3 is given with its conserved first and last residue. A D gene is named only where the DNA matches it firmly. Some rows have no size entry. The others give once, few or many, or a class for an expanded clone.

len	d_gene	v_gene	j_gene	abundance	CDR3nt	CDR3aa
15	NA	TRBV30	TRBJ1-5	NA	TGTGCCTGGAGCTGGCCCGGGACATTCCGTCAGCCCCAGCATTTT	CAWSWPGTFRQPQHF
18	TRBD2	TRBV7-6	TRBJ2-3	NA	TGTGCCAGCAGCTTAGCCCGAGGACTAGGCGGGGGATCCGGTACGCAGTATTTT	CASSLARGLGGGSGTQYF
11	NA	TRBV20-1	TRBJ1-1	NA	TGCAGTGCTAGAGGCCGGGGGGGGTCTTTCTTT	CSARGRGGSFF
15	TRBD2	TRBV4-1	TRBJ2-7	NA	TGCGCCAGCAGCCAAGAGAGTAGCGGGTCCTACGAGCAGTACTTC	CASSQESSGSYEQYF
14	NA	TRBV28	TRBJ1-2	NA	TGTGCCAGCAGGCCAACAGGGACCTTCGGTGGCTACACCTTC	CASRPTGTFGGYTF
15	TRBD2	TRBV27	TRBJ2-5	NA	TGTGCCAGCAGTTTCTTCGCGGGAGGGAGAGAGACCCAGTACTTC	CASSFFAGGRETQYF
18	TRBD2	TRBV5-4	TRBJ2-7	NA	TGTGCCAGCAGCTTGACCCGACTAGCGGGAGTAAGTTGGTACGAGCAGTACTTC	CASSLTRLAGVSWYEQYF
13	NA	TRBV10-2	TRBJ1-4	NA	TGCGCCAGCAGTGAGTCGGGGGGACAAAAACTGTTTTTT	CASSESGGQKLFF
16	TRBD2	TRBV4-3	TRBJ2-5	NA	TGCGCCAGCAGCCAAGTTGCGAGCGGGGGACAAGAGACCCAGTACTTC	CASSQVASGGQETQYF
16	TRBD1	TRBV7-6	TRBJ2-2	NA	TGTGCCAGCAGCCCACGGGGACAGGACCTGACCGGGGAGCTGTTTTTT	CASSPRGQDLTGELFF
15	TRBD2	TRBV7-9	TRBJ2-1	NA	TGTGCCAGCAGCTCGGGCGGGAGCTCCTACAATGAGCAGTTCTTC	CASSSGGSSYNEQFF
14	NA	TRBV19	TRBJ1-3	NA	TGTGCCAGTAGTGCATACACCTCTGGAAACACCATATATTTT	CASSAYTSGNTIYF
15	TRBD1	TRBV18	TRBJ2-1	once	TGTGCCAGCTCGTTAAGGAGACAGGGCTACAATGAGCAGTTCTTC	CASSLRRQGYNEQFF
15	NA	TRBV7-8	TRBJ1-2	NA	TGTGCCAGCAGCCCCCCCTCCGGACAGACCAGCGGCTACACCTTC	CASSPPSGQTSGYTF
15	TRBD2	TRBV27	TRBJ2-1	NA	TGTGCCAGCAGTTTTAATGGACTAGCTAGGGATGAGCAGTTCTTC	CASSFNGLARDEQFF
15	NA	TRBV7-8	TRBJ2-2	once	TGTGCCAGCAGCCGCCGACAGTTTCAGGGGGGGGAGCTGTTTTTT	CASSRRQFQGGELFF
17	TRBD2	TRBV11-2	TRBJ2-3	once	TGTGCCAGCAGCTTAGCGGGACTAGCGGGAGTGGTTGATACGCAGTATTTT	CASSLAGLAGVVDTQYF
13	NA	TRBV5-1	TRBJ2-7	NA	TGCGCCAGCAGCTTGGCCGTCCCCTACGAGCAGTACTTC	CASSLAVPYEQYF
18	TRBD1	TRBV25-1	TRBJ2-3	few	TGTGCCAGCAGTGAATATATTACAGGGGGCTATCGCACAGATACGCAGTATTTT	CASSEYITGGYRTDTQYF
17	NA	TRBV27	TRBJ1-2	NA	TGTGCCAGCAGTTTATCGTTGCCCCGGGGGGTGGGGTATGGCTACACCTTC	CASSLSLPRGVGYGYTF
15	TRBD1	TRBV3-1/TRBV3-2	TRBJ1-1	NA	TGTGCCAGCAGCCCGCGATACCGACAGGGGCTGGGAGCTTTCTTT	CASSPRYRQGLGAFF
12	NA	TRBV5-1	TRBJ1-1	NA	TGCGCCAGCAGCTTTTTATCGGGGGAAGCTTTCTTT	CASSFLSGEAFF
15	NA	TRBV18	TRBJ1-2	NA	TGTGCCAGCTCACGGGGGCAGAAAGATAACTATGGCTACACCTTC	CASSRGQKDNYGYTF
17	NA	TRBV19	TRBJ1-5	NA	TGTGCCAGTAGTATGCCCGACCGACAGTCTCCCGATCAGCCCCAGCATTTT	CASSMPDRQSPDQPQHF
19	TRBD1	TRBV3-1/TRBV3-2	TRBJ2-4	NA	TGTGCCAGCAGCCAAGATAGTTGGACAGGGGGTATAGCCAAAAACATTCAGTACTTC	CASSQDSWTGGIAKNIQYF
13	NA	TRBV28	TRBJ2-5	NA	TGTGCCAGCAACCAGGGGTACTTAGAGACCCAGTACTTC	CASNQGYLETQYF
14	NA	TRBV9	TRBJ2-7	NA	TGTGCCAGCAGCGTAGGGACACACTCCTACGAGCAGTACTTC	CASSVGTHSYEQYF
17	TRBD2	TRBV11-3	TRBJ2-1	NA	TGTGCCAGCAGCCCGAACTCGGCCGGGAGGGGGTCCAATGAGCAGTTCTTC	CASSPNSAGRGSNEQFF
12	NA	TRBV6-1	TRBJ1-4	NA	TGTGCCAGCAGTGAAGTCGGGGGGGTACTGTTTTTT	CASSEVGGVLFF
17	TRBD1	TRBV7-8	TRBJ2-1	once	TGTGCCAGCAGCACGGGGGGAGCGGGGACAGGGGGCAATGAGCAGTTCTTC	CASSTGGAGTGGNEQFF
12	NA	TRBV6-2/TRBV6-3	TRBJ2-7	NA	TGTGCCAGCAGTTACAATAACTACGAGCAGTACTTC	CASSYNNYEQYF
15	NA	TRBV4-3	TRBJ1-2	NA	TGCGCCAGCAGCCAAGACAGACAGGCTGACTATGGCTACACCTTC	CASSQDRQADYGYTF
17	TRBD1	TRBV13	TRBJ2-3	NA	TGTGCCAGCAGCCCACCGACAGGGGGGCTTAGCACAGATACGCAGTATTTT	CASSPPTGGLSTDTQYF
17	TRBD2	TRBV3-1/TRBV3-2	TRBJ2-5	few	TGTGCCAGCAGCTGGGGACTAGCGGGAGGGCCTTTGGAGACCCAGTACTTC	CASSWGLAGGPLETQYF
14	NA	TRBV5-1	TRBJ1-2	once	TGCGCCAGCAGCCCGAGTCGGGTCACCCATGGCTACACCTTC	CASSPSRVTHGYTF
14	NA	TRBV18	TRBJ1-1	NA	TGTGCCAGCTCACCGCGGACAGATAACACTGAAGCTTTCTTT	CASSPRTDNTEAFF
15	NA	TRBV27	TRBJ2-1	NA	TGTGCCAGCAGTTGGGACTGGAGCTCCTACAATGAGCAGTTCTTC	CASSWDWSSYNEQFF
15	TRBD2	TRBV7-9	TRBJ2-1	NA	TGTGCCAGCAGCTTAACTAGCGGTTTCTACAATGAGCAGTTCTTC	CASSLTSGFYNEQFF
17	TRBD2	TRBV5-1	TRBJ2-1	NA	TGCGCCAGCAGCCTGGACGGGACTAGCGTAACCTACAATGAGCAGTTCTTC	CASSLDGTSVTYNEQFF
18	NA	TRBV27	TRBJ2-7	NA	TGTGCCAGCAGTTTCCGCACTTCACAGGGCGGAAGCTCCTACGAGCAGTACTTC	CASSFRTSQGGSSYEQYF
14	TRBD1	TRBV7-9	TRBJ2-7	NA	TGTGCCAGCAGCCCCCGGACAGGGAGTTACGAGCAGTACTTC	CASSPRTGSYEQYF
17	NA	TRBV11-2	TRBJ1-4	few	TGTGCCAGCAGCCTGGGTTGGCAGGGGTTAAGTAATGAAAAACTGTTTTTT	CASSLGWQGLSNEKLFF
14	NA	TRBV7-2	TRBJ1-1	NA	TGTGCCAGCAGCTTAGATCCGGGGAAAACTGAAGCTTTCTTT	CASSLDPGKTEAFF
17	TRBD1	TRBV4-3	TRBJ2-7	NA	TGCGCCAGCAGCCAAGAGTGGTCCAGGGGGCTTGTCTACGAGCAGTACTTC	CASSQEWSRGLVYEQYF
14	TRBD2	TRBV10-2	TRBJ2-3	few	TGCGCCAGCAGTACTAGCGGGAACTCAGATACGCAGTATTTT	CASSTSGNSDTQYF
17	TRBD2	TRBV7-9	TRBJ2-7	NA	TGTGCCAGCAGCACTGCCGGGACTAGCGGGAGTGTGTACGAGCAGTACTTC	CASSTAGTSGSVYEQYF
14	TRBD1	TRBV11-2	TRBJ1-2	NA	TGTGCCAGCAGCTCGCTGGACAGGGACTATGGCTACACCTTC	CASSSLDRDYGYTF
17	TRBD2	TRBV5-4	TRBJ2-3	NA	TGTGCCAGCAGCTTGGTACGGCTAGCGGGAGACACAGATACGCAGTATTTT	CASSLVRLAGDTDTQYF
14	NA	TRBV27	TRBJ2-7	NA	TGTGCCAGCAGTTTTTCAGGCTACCGTTACGAGCAGTACTTC	CASSFSGYRYEQYF
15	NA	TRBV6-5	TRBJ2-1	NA	TGTGCCAGCAGTCTAACATCTAGCTCCTACAATGAGCAGTTCTTC	CASSLTSSSYNEQFF
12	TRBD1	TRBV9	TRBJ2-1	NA	TGTGCCAGCAGGGCTAGACAGGGTCTGAAGTTCTTC	CASRARQGLKFF
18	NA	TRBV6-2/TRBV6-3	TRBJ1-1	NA	TGTGCCAGCAGTTACTCGTTAGGAACTACTCCTCTTACCACTGAAGCTTTCTTT	CASSYSLGTTPLTTEAFF
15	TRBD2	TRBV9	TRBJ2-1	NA	TGTGCCAGCAGCGTAGGGACTAGCGGGAGGTATGAGCAGTTCTTC	CASSVGTSGRYEQFF